This TCR beta chain is drawn from a study of shared clonotypes between healthy human individuals. This CDR3 region has 13 residues. Germline V CDR1 and CDR2: SGHTA, FQGNSA. V shed 2 bases and J shed 5 bases, with 9 bases lying between them. Some clones are missing from TCRdb's copy, which holds only in-frame ones; the method was immunoSEQ multiplex PCR. The repertoire includes 90,000 to 100,000 clones, over 40% of them detected once, and approximately 15% sits in the top ten. Material for sequencing was PBMCs. This receptor was identified in a woman in her thirties or forties in good health. Some clones in this sample may be carry-over from other donors' samples. This sequence joins TRBV7-2 and TRBJ2-5; either TRBD1 or TRBD2 may fit D (5 bases each). The CDR3, as DNA: TGTGCCAGCAGCTTAAATTGGGGGGAGACCCAGTACTTC. Protein product: CASSLNWGETQYF.